One sample yielded the 13 T cell receptor beta chains listed below, sequenced in a study of regulatory T cells in long-lasting Graves disease. Investigators prepared the TCR beta libraries by applying iRepertoire HTBI primers and Arm-PCR of CDR3 regions. TCRdb re-called the multiplex PCR reads with MiXCR, one entry per CDR3 protein. The sample includes hundreds of thousands of distinct CDR3 sequences, 15% to 20% of them seen just once. Specified time point: persistent/refractory GD, antithyroid drugs over 5 years with positive TRAb. Following extraction of RNA from PBMCs, that RNA was used to make the TCR library. The input for sequencing was peripheral blood mononuclear cells (PBMCs), taken when the disease was refractory, from a patient treated with antithyroid drugs. The receptors derive from a female donor with Graves disease.

This clonotype showed up many times. CDR3 in DNA: TGTGCCAGCAGTTCCTGGGACAGCCAAGAGACCCAGTACTTC. This codes for CASSSWDSQETQYF. The V call is TRBV28, the J call TRBJ2-5; the match to TRBD1 covers 7 bases. The germline gives CDR1 MDHEN, CDR2 SYDVKM. After removal of 4 bases from V and 1 base from J, the junction contained 3 bases not matched to a gene. The CDR3 length is 14 residues.

The chain is built from TRBV6-5 and TRBJ2-6; D not certain. Germline CDR1 MNHEY, CDR2 SVGAGI. This CDR3 is built from 17 residues. Between the trimmed V and J ends, which lost 0 bases and 1 base, there was a span of 10 bases. The CDR3, as DNA: TGTGCCAGCAGTTACTCCGTTCACGGGTCTGGGGCCAACGTCCTGACTTTC. This codes for CASSYSVHGSGANVLTF.

About this clonotype itself: One base away lies a much larger clone, so this may be a sequencing read error. This sequence joins TRBV2 and TRBJ1-5, with 7 bases matching TRBD1. The CDR3 is 14 residues long. The germline V gene encodes CDR1 SNHLY and CDR2 FYNNEI. Trimming at V came to 7 bases and at J to 6 bases, leaving 9 bases not matched to a gene. The CDR3 DNA is TGTGCCAGCAAGCGACAGGGCGGGGGTCAGCCCCAGCATTTT. Amino acids: CASKRQGGGQPQHF. Filled out from reference TRBV2 and TRBJ1-5, the complete variable domain reads EPEVTQTPSHQVTQMGQEVILRCVPISNHLYFYWYRQILGQKVEFLVSFYNNEISEKSEIFDDQFSVERPDGSNFTLKIRSTKLEDSAMYFCASKRQGGGQPQHFGDGTRLSIL.

The rearrangement joins TRBV13 to TRBJ2-7; 7 nucleotides line up with TRBD1. V lost 6 bases, J lost 3 bases, and 8 bases stayed unmatched. CDR3 length: 14 amino acids. CDR1 and CDR2 (germline): PRHDT, FYEKMQ (reference sequence). The CDR3 DNA follows: TGTGCCAGCAGGCCCAGAGGGGGCGGCTACGAGCAGTACTTC. Its protein is CASRPRGGGYEQYF.

This clonotype has just a few counts. The J gene is TRBJ1-1, the V gene TRBV5-1, with no clear D. The V gene's germline CDR1 is SGHRS and CDR2 YFSETQ. The CDR3 consists of 13 residues. V was shortened by 0 bases and J by 8 bases, with 11 bases between the two germline ends. Here the CDR3 reads CASSLEISGEAFF. The CDR3, as DNA: TGCGCCAGCAGCTTGGAGATCTCGGGGGAAGCTTTCTTT.

This clonotype turned up a few times. The CDR3 DNA sequence: TGTGCCAGCAGTTACCTAGCGGGGGTGACCTACGAGCAGTACTTC. Amino acids: CASSYLAGVTYEQYF. This chain uses TRBV6-5 with TRBJ2-7; the match to TRBD2 covers 10 bases. The germline CDR1 and CDR2 sequences are MNHEY and SVGAGI. The CDR3 has 15 residues. V lost 2 bases to trimming and J lost 2 bases; unmatched junction nucleotides: 3.

V is TRBV12-3 or TRBV12-4 and J is TRBJ1-6; tentative D call: TRBD1 (5 bases). The CDR3 totals 13 residues. Trimming pared 5 bases from V and 8 bases from J, leaving 10 bases between. CDR3 sequence (DNA): TGTGCCAGCAGTGAGCTCAGGGATTCACCCCTCCACTTT. Translation: CASSELRDSPLHF.

Of note for this clonotype: It may be a read error: a sequence one base away is much more abundant. J is TRBJ1-2 and V is TRBV6-6; D gene ambiguous. This CDR3 has 15 amino acids. CDR1 and CDR2 (germline): MNHNY, SVGAGI (reference sequence). This CDR3 is CASGYSEGSNYGYTF. For the CDR3, the DNA is TGTGCCAGCGGTTACTCGGAGGGCTCCAACTATGGCTACACCTTC.

The genes are TRBV20-1 and TRBJ2-7; 11 nucleotides align to TRBD1. Germline V gives CDR1 DFQATT, CDR2 SNEGSKA (reference sequence). This CDR3 comprises 14 residues. After removal of 0 bases from V and 7 bases from J, the junction contained 5 bases not matched to a gene. CDR3 loop: CSARDGTGGYEQYF. CDR3 DNA sequence: TGCAGTGCTAGAGACGGGACAGGGGGTTATGAGCAGTACTTC.

There are a few counts of this clonotype. The chain carries TRBV28 and TRBJ2-2, with unresolved D. This CDR3 region has 14 residues. Germline CDR1 and CDR2: MDHEN and SYDVKM. V was cut by 7 bases and J by 1 base, with 10 bases left in between. CDR3 loop: CASTLGGNTGELFF. CDR3 DNA sequence: TGTGCCAGCACTCTGGGTGGGAACACCGGGGAGCTGTTTTTT.

This clonotype has ten or more counts. The chain combines TRBV18 with TRBJ1-2; unclear D gene. V was shortened by 2 bases and J by 6 bases, with 13 bases between the two germline ends. Germline V gene sequence: CDR1 KGHSH, CDR2 LQKENI. CDR3 length: 14 amino acids. The CDR3 coding sequence is TGTGCCAGCTCACCATCGGGAGTCGGGGATGGCTACACCTTC. Its translation is CASSPSGVGDGYTF.

The J gene is TRBJ2-2, the V gene TRBV19; 9 positions match TRBD1. CDR3 length: 15 amino acids. V dropped 6 bases and J dropped 1; count of bases not matched to a gene: 3. CDR1 and CDR2 (germline): LNHDA, SQIVND (reference sequence). The CDR3 bases are TGTGCCAGTAGCCCGGGACAGGGGAACACCGGGGAGCTGTTTTTT. Its protein product is CASSPGQGNTGELFF.

This clonotype showed up many times. The chain combines TRBV6-1 with TRBJ2-7; 10 positions match TRBD2. The CDR3 is made up of 16 amino acids. Germline CDR1 is MNHNS and CDR2 is SASEGT. The ends lost 6 bases at V and 0 bases at J; junction bases unmatched: 8. The DNA for the CDR3 is TGTGCCAGCAGCCTCAGCGGGGGGGCCTACTCCTACGAGCAGTACTTC. It encodes CASSLSGGAYSYEQYF.